A single sample is the source of the 15 T cell receptor beta chains below, sequenced in a study of PD-L1 blockade in urothelial cancer. Sequencing was performed with immunoSEQ multiplex PCR; in TCRdb, only in-frame clones are kept and a portion is missing. The table records 44,000 or so clones, almost 85% of them present only once. The input for sequencing was PBMCs, taken around atezolizumab (anti-PD-L1) treatment. All receptors derive from a man in his 70s with urothelial cancer.

The gene calls are TRBV13 and TRBJ1-4; the D gene is possibly TRBD1 (5 bases). This CDR3 is 14 amino acids long. Germline loops: CDR1 PRHDT, CDR2 FYEKMQ (reference sequence). V gave up 2 bases and J gave up 8 bases, with 12 bases separating them. The CDR3 nucleotides read TGTGCCAGCAGCTTACGGGGGAGCGTCGAAAAACTGTTTTTT. It is translated as CASSLRGSVEKLFF.

This clone was counted only a few times. The chain uses TRBV4-1 and TRBJ1-1; no reliable D call. Trimming stripped 0 bases from V and 6 bases from J, with 14 bases between. Germline CDR1 and CDR2: MGHRA and YSYEKL. The CDR3 extends over 15 amino acids. The CDR3, as DNA: TGCGCCAGCAGCCAAGATTCCCGGGAAGGATCTGAAGCTTTCTTT. It yields the protein CASSQDSREGSEAFF.

The chain is built from TRBV28 and TRBJ2-2, with 8 bases lining up with TRBD2. Per the germline V gene, CDR1 is MDHEN and CDR2 is SYDVKM. This CDR3 region has 14 residues. With V trimmed by 5 bases and J by 3 bases, 2 bases remained unmatched. The CDR3 protein is CASSSGGYTGELFF. The CDR3 nucleotides read TGTGCCAGCAGTAGCGGGGGTTACACCGGGGAGCTGTTTTTT.

V gene TRBV6-6 combines with J gene TRBJ1-6, with D tentatively TRBD1 (6 bases). The ends were cut back, 5 bases at V and 6 bases at J, with 11 bases in the middle. There are 14 residues in the CDR3. CDR1 is MNHNY and CDR2 is SVGAGI in the germline V gene (reference sequence). The CDR3 coding sequence is TGTGCCAGCAGTCAAGGACAGATTAATTCACCCCTCCACTTT. Its translation is CASSQGQINSPLHF.

The V gene is TRBV2, the J gene TRBJ1-5, with 8 bases that match TRBD1. Germline CDR1 SNHLY, CDR2 FYNNEI. This CDR3 comprises 14 residues. V lost 7 bases to trimming and J lost 7 bases; unmatched junction nucleotides: 9. CDR3 in amino acids: CASNKDRGEQPQHF. DNA for the CDR3: TGTGCCAGCAACAAAGACAGGGGAGAGCAGCCCCAGCATTTT.

The J gene is TRBJ2-3, the V gene TRBV10-3, with D unclear. CDR1 and CDR2 from the germline V gene are ENHRY and SYGVKD. This CDR3 spans 16 amino acids. Trimming removed 2 bases at V and 4 bases at J, with 16 bases between. The chain's CDR3 is CAISETTVRLSDTQYF. The DNA of the CDR3 is TGTGCCATCAGTGAGACCACGGTGAGATTGTCAGATACGCAGTATTTT.

The chain carries TRBV19 and TRBJ1-5; 7 nucleotides align to TRBD1. The CDR3 spans 16 residues. The V gene end was trimmed by 4 bases and the J gene end by 1 base; junction bases not matched to a gene: 7. Germline V gene lookup returns CDR1 LNHDA and CDR2 SQIVND (reference sequence). The DNA of the CDR3 is TGTGCCAGTAGTACCGACAGGGCGGGGAGCAATCAGCCCCAGCATTTT. Translating it yields CASSTDRAGSNQPQHF.

V usage is TRBV5-4 and J usage is TRBJ2-1; D not certain. The CDR3 sequence is 13 residues long. Per germline, CDR1 SGHNT and CDR2 YYREEE (reference sequence). Trimming removed 0 bases at V and 5 bases at J, with 6 bases between. CDR3 sequence reads: CASSLERNNEQFF. For the CDR3, the DNA is TGTGCCAGCAGCTTGGAGAGGAACAATGAGCAGTTCTTC. The entire variable domain, with the rest obtained from reference TRBV5-4 and TRBJ2-1, is as follows: ETGVTQSPTHLIKTRGQQVTLRCSSQSGHNTVSWYQQALGQGPQFIFQYYREEENGRGNFPPRFSGLQFPNYSSELNVNALELDDSALYLCASSLERNNEQFFGPGTRLTVL.

The chain joins TRBV29-1 to TRBJ1-2; no definite D call. The CDR3 length is 11 residues. Germline CDR1 is SQVTM and CDR2 is ANQGSEA. The ends were cut back, 4 bases at V and 4 bases at J, with 7 bases in the middle. The DNA for the CDR3 is TGCAGCGTTGTGCTGAGCTATGGCTACACCTTC. This codes for CSVVLSYGYTF. The variable domain in full, completed from reference TRBV29-1 and TRBJ1-2, reads SAVISQKPSRDICQRGTSLTIQCQVDSQVTMMFWYRQQPGQSLTLIATANQGSEATYESGFVIDKFPISRPNLTFSTLTVSNMSPEDSSIYLCSVVLSYGYTFGSGTRLTVV.

This rearrangement joins TRBV7-8 to TRBJ2-2; 8 bases align to TRBD1. After removal of 5 bases from V and 1 base from J, the junction contained 0 bases not matched to a gene. The CDR3 spans 14 residues. Germline CDR1 is SGHVS and CDR2 is FQNEAQ. The CDR3 spells CASSGQGNTGELFF. In nucleotides, the CDR3 is TGTGCCAGCAGCGGACAGGGGAACACCGGGGAGCTGTTTTTT.

The chain uses TRBV2 and TRBJ2-2, with a possible D match to TRBD1 (6 bases). Germline lookup yields CDR1 SNHLY and CDR2 FYNNEI. The CDR3 runs 15 residues. V dropped 7 bases and J dropped 4 bases, with 16 bases sitting between them. The CDR3 DNA is TGTGCCAGCACACGACAGGACAGATCCACCGGGGAGCTGTTTTTT. It yields the protein CASTRQDRSTGELFF. Combining the CDR3 with reference TRBV2 and TRBJ2-2 gives the whole variable domain EPEVTQTPSHQVTQMGQEVILRCVPISNHLYFYWYRQILGQKVEFLVSFYNNEISEKSEIFDDQFSVERPDGSNFTLKIRSTKLEDSAMYFCASTRQDRSTGELFFGEGSRLTVL.

The chain couples TRBV18 to TRBJ1-1, with D uncertain. The CDR3 extends over 13 amino acids. The V gene's germline CDR1 is KGHSH and CDR2 LQKENI. Deletions cut 3 bases from V and 3 bases from J, with 8 bases between. CDR3 loop: CASSPTRDTEAFF. CDR3 coding DNA: TGTGCCAGCTCACCGACGAGGGACACTGAAGCTTTCTTT.

V and J are TRBV9 and TRBJ2-1, with 7 positions matching TRBD2. The CDR3 has 15 residues. Germline CDR1 reads SGDLS; CDR2 reads YYNGEE. The V segment lost 0 bases and the J segment 4 bases; nucleotides outside the gene matches: 4. CDR3 sequence (DNA): TGTGCCAGCAGCGTAGGACTAGCTCTGTACAATGAGCAGTTCTTC. Protein sequence: CASSVGLALYNEQFF.

This chain connects TRBV5-6 to TRBJ2-7; 7 bases match TRBD1. From germline, CDR1 is SGHDT and CDR2 YYEEEE. The CDR3 spans 15 residues. The V and J ends lost 4 bases and 1 base, in that order; junction bases with no gene match: 8. CDR3 in amino acids: CASSPHRGKSYEQYF. CDR3 coding DNA: TGTGCCAGCAGCCCCCACAGGGGCAAATCCTACGAGCAGTACTTC.

The rearrangement links TRBV7-8 to TRBJ1-1; 9 bases map to TRBD1. The trim removed 2 bases at V and 6 bases at J, leaving 4 bases unmatched. Germline loops: CDR1 SGHVS, CDR2 FQNEAQ. This CDR3 comprises 14 residues. The chain's CDR3 is CASSLSGQGSEAFF. CDR3 sequence (DNA): TGTGCCAGCAGCTTATCGGGACAGGGATCTGAAGCTTTCTTT.